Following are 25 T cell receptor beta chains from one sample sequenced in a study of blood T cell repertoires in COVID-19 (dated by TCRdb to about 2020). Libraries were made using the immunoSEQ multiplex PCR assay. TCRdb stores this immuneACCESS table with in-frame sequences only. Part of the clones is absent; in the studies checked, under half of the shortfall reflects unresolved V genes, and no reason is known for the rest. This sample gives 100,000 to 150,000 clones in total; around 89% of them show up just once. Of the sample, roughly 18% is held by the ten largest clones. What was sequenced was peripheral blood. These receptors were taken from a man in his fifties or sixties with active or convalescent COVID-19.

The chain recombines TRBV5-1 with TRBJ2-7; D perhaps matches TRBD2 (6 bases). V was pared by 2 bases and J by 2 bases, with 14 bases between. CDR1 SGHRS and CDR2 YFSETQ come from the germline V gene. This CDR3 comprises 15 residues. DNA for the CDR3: TGCGCCAGCAGCTTAGAGGGCGGGATTCCCTACGAGCAGTACTTC. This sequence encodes CASSLEGGIPYEQYF.

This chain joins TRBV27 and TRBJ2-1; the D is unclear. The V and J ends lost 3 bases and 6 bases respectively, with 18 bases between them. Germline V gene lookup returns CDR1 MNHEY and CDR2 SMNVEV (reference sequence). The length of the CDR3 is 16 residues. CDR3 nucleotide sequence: TGTGCCAGCAGTTTGTCCTGGGCCCCAAGTGGCAATGAGCAGTTCTTC. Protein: CASSLSWAPSGNEQFF.

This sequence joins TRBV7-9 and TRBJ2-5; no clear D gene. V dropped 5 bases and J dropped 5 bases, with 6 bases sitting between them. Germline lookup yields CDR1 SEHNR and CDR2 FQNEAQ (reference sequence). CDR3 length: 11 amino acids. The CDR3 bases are TGTGCCAGCAGCATCGTTGAGACCCAGTACTTC. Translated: CASSIVETQYF.

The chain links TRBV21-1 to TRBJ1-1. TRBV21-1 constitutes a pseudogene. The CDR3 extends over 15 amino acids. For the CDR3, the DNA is TGTGCCAGCAGCAAAGGGACTGTAACGAACACTGAAGCTTTCTTT. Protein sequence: CASSKGTVTNTEAFF.

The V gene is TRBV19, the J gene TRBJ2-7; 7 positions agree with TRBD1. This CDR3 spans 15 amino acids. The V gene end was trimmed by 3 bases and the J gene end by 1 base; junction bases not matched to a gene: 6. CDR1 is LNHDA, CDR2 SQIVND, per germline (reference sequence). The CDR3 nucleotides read TGTGCCAGTAGTATTCAGCCGGGACAGTCCTACGAGCAGTACTTC. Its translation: CASSIQPGQSYEQYF.

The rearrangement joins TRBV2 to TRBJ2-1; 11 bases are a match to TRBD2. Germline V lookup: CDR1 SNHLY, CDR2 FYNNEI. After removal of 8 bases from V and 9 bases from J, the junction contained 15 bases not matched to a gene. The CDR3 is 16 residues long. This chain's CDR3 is CASSEQGLAGGSEQFF. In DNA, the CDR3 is TGTGCCAGCTCGGAACAAGGGCTAGCGGGAGGAAGTGAGCAGTTCTTC.

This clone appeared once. The CDR3 region is CASSPLGPYQETQYF. The CDR3 DNA is TGTGCCAGCTCACCCTTGGGCCCGTACCAAGAGACCCAGTACTTC. The rearrangement joins TRBV18 to TRBJ2-5, with D uncertain. Per the germline V gene, CDR1 is KGHSH and CDR2 is LQKENI. This CDR3 spans 15 amino acids. With 3 bases removed from V and 0 bases from J, the gap between germline ends came to 11 bases.

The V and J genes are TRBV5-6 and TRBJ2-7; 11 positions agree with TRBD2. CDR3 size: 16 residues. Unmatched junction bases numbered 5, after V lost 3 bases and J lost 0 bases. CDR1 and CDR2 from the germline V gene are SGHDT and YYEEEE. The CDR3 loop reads CASSWTTSGSSYEQYF. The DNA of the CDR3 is TGTGCCAGCAGCTGGACTACTAGCGGGAGCTCCTACGAGCAGTACTTC.

The CDR3 protein is CASSDYQVTYEQYF. The CDR3 DNA follows: TGTGCCAGCAGCGACTACCAGGTGACCTACGAGCAGTACTTC. The gene calls are TRBV28 and TRBJ2-7; a weak D match, TRBD2 (5 bases). CDR3 size: 14 residues. Between the trimmed V and J ends, which lost 6 bases and 2 bases, there was a span of 14 bases. From germline, CDR1 is MDHEN and CDR2 SYDVKM.

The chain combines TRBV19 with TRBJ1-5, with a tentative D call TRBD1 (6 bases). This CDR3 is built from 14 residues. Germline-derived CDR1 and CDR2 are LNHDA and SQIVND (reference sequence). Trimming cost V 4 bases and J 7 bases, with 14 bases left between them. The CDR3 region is CASSTSRDNQPQHF. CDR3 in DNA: TGTGCCAGTAGTACTAGCCGGGACAACCAGCCCCAGCATTTT.

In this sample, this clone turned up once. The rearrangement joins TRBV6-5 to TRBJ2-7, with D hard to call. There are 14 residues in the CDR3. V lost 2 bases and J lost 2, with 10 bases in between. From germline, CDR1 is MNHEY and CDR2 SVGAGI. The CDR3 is CASSYRAATYEQYF. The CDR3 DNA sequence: TGTGCCAGCAGTTACCGTGCGGCCACCTACGAGCAGTACTTC.

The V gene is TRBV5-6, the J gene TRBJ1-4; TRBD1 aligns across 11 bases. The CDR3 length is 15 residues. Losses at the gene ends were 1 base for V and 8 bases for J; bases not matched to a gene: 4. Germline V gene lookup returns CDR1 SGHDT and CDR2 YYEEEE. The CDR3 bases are TGTGCCAGCAGCTTGTCGGGGACAGGGGGGGAAAAACTGTTTTTT. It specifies CASSLSGTGGEKLFF.

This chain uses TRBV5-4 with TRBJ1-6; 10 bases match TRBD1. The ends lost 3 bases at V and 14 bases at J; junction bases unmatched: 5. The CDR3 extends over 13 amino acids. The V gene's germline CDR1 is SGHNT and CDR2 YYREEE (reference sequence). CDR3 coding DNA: TGTGCCAGCAGCTGGGGACAGGGGCTGACCCTCCACTTT. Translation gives CASSWGQGLTLHF.

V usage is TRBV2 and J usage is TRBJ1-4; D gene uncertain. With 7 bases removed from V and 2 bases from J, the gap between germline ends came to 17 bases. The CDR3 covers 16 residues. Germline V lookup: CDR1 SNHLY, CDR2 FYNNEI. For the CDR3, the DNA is TGTGCCAGCATATTTGGTAATACTGCGACTAATGAAAAACTGTTTTTT. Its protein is CASIFGNTATNEKLFF. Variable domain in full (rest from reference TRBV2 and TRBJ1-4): EPEVTQTPSHQVTQMGQEVILRCVPISNHLYFYWYRQILGQKVEFLVSFYNNEISEKSEIFDDQFSVERPDGSNFTLKIRSTKLEDSAMYFCASIFGNTATNEKLFFGSGTQLSVL.

In DNA form, the CDR3 reads TGTGCCAGCAGGGGAGGCAGGGGGTACTCTGAAGCTTTCTTT. Amino acid sequence: CASRGGRGYSEAFF. J is TRBJ1-1 and V is TRBV5-6; 7 bases fit TRBD1. Germline assignment: CDR1 SGHDT and CDR2 YYEEEE. This CDR3 is built from 14 residues. The junction had 10 bases not matched to a gene; V was cut back by 5 bases and J by 6 bases. Using reference TRBV5-6 and TRBJ1-1 for the parts outside the CDR3, the full variable domain is DAGVTQSPTHLIKTRGQQVTLRCSPKSGHDTVSWYQQALGQGPQFIFQYYEEEERQRGNFPDRFSGHQFPNYSSELNVNALLLGDSALYLCASRGGRGYSEAFFGQGTRLTVV.

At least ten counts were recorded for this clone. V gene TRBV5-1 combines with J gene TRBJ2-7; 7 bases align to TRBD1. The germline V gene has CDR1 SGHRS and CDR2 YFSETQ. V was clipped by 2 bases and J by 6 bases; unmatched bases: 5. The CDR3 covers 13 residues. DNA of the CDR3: TGCGCCAGCAGCTTAACAGGGGTCGGCGAGCAGTACTTC. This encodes CASSLTGVGEQYF.

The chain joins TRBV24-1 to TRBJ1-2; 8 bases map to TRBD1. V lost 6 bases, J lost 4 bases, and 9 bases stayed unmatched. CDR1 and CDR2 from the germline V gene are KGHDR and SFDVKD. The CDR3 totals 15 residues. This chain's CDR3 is CATSSQGAASYGYTF. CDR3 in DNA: TGTGCCACCAGTTCGCAGGGGGCAGCCTCCTATGGCTACACCTTC.

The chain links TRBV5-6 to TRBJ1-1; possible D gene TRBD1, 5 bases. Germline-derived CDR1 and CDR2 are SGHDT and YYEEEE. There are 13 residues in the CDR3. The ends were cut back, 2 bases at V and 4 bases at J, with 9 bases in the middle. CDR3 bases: TGTGCCAGCAGCTTCGGAGGGGTCACTGAAGCTTTCTTT. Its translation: CASSFGGVTEAFF.

The CDR3 sequence is CASSAPTGSGELFF. The CDR3 DNA reads as TGTGCCAGCAGTGCGCCTACAGGGTCCGGGGAGCTGTTTTTT. The chain links TRBV25-1 to TRBJ2-2; D is possibly TRBD1 (6 bases). CDR1 MGHDK and CDR2 SYGVNS come from the germline V gene. Trimming removed 4 bases at V and 6 bases at J, with 12 bases between. This CDR3 has 14 amino acids.

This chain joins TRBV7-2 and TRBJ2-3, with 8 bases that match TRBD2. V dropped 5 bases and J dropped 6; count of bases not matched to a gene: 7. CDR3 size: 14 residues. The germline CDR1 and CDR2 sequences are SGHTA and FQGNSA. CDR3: CASSREPSGDTQYF. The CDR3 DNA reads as TGTGCCAGCAGCCGCGAGCCTAGCGGGGATACGCAGTATTTT.

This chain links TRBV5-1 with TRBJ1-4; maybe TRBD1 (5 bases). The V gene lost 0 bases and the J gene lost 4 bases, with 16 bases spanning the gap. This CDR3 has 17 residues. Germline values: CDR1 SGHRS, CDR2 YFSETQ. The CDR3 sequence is CASSLALHRGGNEKLFF. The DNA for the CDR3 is TGCGCCAGCAGCTTGGCCCTACATCGGGGGGGTAATGAAAAACTGTTTTTT. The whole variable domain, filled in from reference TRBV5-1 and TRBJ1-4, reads KAGVTQTPRYLIKTRGQQVTLSCSPISGHRSVSWYQQTPGQGLQFLFEYFSETQRNKGNFPGRFSGRQFSNSRSEMNVSTLELGDSALYLCASSLALHRGGNEKLFFGSGTQLSVL.

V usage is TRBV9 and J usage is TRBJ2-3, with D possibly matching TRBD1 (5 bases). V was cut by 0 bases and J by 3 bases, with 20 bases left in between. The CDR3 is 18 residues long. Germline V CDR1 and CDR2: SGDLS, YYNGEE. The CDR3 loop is CASSVDIRELTYTDTQYF. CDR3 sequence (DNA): TGTGCCAGCAGCGTAGATATCAGGGAATTAACGTATACAGATACGCAGTATTTT. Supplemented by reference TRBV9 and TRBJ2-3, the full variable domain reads DSGVTQTPKHLITATGQRVTLRCSPRSGDLSVYWYQQSLDQGLQFLIQYYNGEERAKGNILERFSAQQFPDLHSELNLSSLELGDSALYFCASSVDIRELTYTDTQYFGPGTRLTVL.

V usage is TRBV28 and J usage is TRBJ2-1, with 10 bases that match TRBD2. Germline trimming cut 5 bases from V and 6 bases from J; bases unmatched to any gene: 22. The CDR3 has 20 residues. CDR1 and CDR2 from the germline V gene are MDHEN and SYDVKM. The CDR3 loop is CASSRTTASGSFSARNEQFF. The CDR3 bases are TGTGCCAGCAGTCGGACAACGGCTAGCGGGAGTTTTTCCGCTCGCAATGAGCAGTTCTTC.

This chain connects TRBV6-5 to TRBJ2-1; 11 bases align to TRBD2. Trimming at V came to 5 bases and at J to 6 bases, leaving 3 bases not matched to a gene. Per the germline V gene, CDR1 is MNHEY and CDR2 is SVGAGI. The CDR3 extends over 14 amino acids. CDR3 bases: TGTGCCAGCAGTACTCTAGCGGGAGGCAATGAGCAGTTCTTC. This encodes CASSTLAGGNEQFF.

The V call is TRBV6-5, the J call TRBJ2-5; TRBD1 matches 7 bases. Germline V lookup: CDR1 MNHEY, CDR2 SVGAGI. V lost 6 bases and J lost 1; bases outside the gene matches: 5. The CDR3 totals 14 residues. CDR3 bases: TGTGCCAGCAGCGTACAGGGGTCCCAAGAGACCCAGTACTTC. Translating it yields CASSVQGSQETQYF.